One sample yielded the 19 T cell receptor beta chains listed below, sequenced in a study of blood T cell repertoires in COVID-19. TCRdb's copy holds only in-frame clones and misses some; the assay was immunoSEQ multiplex PCR. The sample has roughly 250,000 clones, about 80% seen once. Sequencing input: PBMCs or T cells enriched from blood (not recorded which). The receptor source for this set is a woman aged 40 to 50 who had been exposed to COVID-19.

The chain joins TRBV9 to TRBJ2-3; 7 bases line up with TRBD2. Germline V gene lookup returns CDR1 SGDLS and CDR2 YYNGEE. The CDR3 loop spans 16 amino acids. The V segment lost 2 bases and the J segment 4 bases; nucleotides outside the gene matches: 10. CDR3 DNA: TGTGCCAGCAGCGTGAGGGCGGGGGACGGGTCAGATACGCAGTATTTT. It specifies CASSVRAGDGSDTQYF.

J is TRBJ1-2 and V is TRBV19; 7 bases align to TRBD1. This CDR3 is built from 17 residues. Germline CDR1 and CDR2: LNHDA and SQIVND (reference sequence). The trim removed 3 bases at V and 6 bases at J, leaving 16 bases unmatched. The CDR3 DNA follows: TGTGCCAGTAGTATCCGACAGGGCTCACTCTGGTCTCATGGCTACACCTTC. Translation gives CASSIRQGSLWSHGYTF. The complete variable domain, with remaining parts taken from reference TRBV19 and TRBJ1-2, reads DGGITQSPKYLFRKEGQNVTLSCEQNLNHDAMYWYRQDPGQGLRLIYYSQIVNDFQKGDIAEGYSVSREKKESFPLTVTSAQKNPTAFYLCASSIRQGSLWSHGYTFGSGTRLTVV.

V usage is TRBV30 and J usage is TRBJ2-1; TRBD2 aligns across 7 bases. There are 17 residues in the CDR3. With 2 bases clipped from V and 6 bases from J, the junction kept 16 bases outside the gene matches. CDR1 and CDR2 (germline): GTSNPN, SVGIG (reference sequence). As DNA, the CDR3 is TGTGCCTGGAGTTCATCGCCCGGGCTAGCGGTTATCAATGAGCAGTTCTTC. This sequence encodes CAWSSSPGLAVINEQFF. Together with reference TRBV30 and TRBJ2-1, the CDR3 gives the full variable domain: SQTIHQWPATLVQPVGSPLSLECTVEGTSNPNLYWYRQAAGRGLQLLFYSVGIGQISSEVPQNLSASRPQDRQFILSSKKLLLSDSGFYLCAWSSSPGLAVINEQFFGPGTRLTVL.

V usage is TRBV4-2 and J usage is TRBJ1-6; possible D gene TRBD1, 5 bases. CDR1 is LGHNA, CDR2 YNFKEQ, per germline. Deletions cut 0 bases from V and 0 bases from J, with 12 bases between. The CDR3 loop spans 18 amino acids. The CDR3 nucleotides are TGTGCCAGCAGCCAAGATCATCAGGGACTCTCCTATAATTCACCCCTCCACTTT. It specifies CASSQDHQGLSYNSPLHF.

This chain joins TRBV2 and TRBJ2-7, with a tentative D call TRBD1 (6 bases). Germline V gives CDR1 SNHLY, CDR2 FYNNEI. The CDR3 sequence is 16 residues long. Deletions cut 6 bases from V and 4 bases from J, with 22 bases between. CDR3 bases: TGTGCCAGCAGGCCCCGGCGACAGGAGGTGCGTTACGAGCAGTACTTC. As protein: CASRPRRQEVRYEQYF.

This chain uses TRBV18 with TRBJ2-7; TRBD1 aligns across 7 bases. This CDR3 region has 14 residues. The V gene's germline CDR1 is KGHSH and CDR2 LQKENI. The J segment lost 2 bases and the V segment lost 4 bases, leaving 5 bases of the junction unmatched. CDR3 sequence (DNA): TGTGCCAGCTCACGGGCAGGGGGTACCTACGAGCAGTACTTC. Translated, it gives CASSRAGGTYEQYF.

The J gene is TRBJ2-1, the V gene TRBV10-2; D is uncertain. The germline V gene has CDR1 WSHSY and CDR2 SAAADI. The CDR3 is made up of 9 amino acids. V lost 9 bases to trimming and J lost 7 bases, with 4 bases between them. CDR3 sequence (DNA): TGCGCCAGGACTAATGAGCAGTTCTTC. Translating it yields CARTNEQFF.

This rearrangement joins TRBV6-2 or TRBV6-3 to TRBJ2-5, with D possibly matching TRBD1 (5 bases). The CDR3 is 16 residues long. Germline-derived CDR1 and CDR2 are MNHEY and SVGEGT. Trimming took off 2 bases at V and 1 base at J, with 14 bases between the two ends. CDR3 loop: CASSYRLQARQETQYF. DNA for the CDR3: TGTGCCAGCAGTTACCGTTTACAGGCCCGCCAAGAGACCCAGTACTTC.

This clone was seen a few times. This specimen includes other DNA sequences encoding the same CDR3. This sequence joins TRBV19 and TRBJ1-2, with 7 positions matching TRBD1. This CDR3 region has 14 residues. Germline V gene sequence: CDR1 LNHDA, CDR2 SQIVND (reference sequence). V shed 4 bases and J 2 bases; nucleotides not matched to a gene: 4. CDR3 in amino acids: CASSKDRSNYGYTF. The DNA of the CDR3 is TGTGCCAGTAGTAAGGACAGGTCGAACTATGGCTACACCTTC. Using reference TRBV19 and TRBJ1-2 for the parts outside the CDR3, the full variable domain is DGGITQSPKYLFRKEGQNVTLSCEQNLNHDAMYWYRQDPGQGLRLIYYSQIVNDFQKGDIAEGYSVSREKKESFPLTVTSAQKNPTAFYLCASSKDRSNYGYTFGSGTRLTVV.

V usage is TRBV5-8 and J usage is TRBJ1-5; D is unclear. This CDR3 spans 15 amino acids. V lost 5 bases to trimming and J lost 2 bases, with 14 bases between them. CDR1 is SGHTS and CDR2 is YDEGEE in the germline V gene. CDR3: CASSPALAGNQPQHF. The DNA of the CDR3 is TGTGCCAGCAGTCCAGCGCTGGCGGGCAATCAGCCCCAGCATTTT.

A few counts support this clone. The V call is TRBV5-1, the J call TRBJ1-1; TRBD1 aligns across 8 bases. V was pared by 0 bases and J by 2 bases, with 3 bases of the junction left unmatched. The CDR3 runs to 15 residues. Per the germline V gene, CDR1 is SGHRS and CDR2 is YFSETQ. CDR3 DNA: TGCGCCAGCAGCTTGGCCGGACAGGGAAACACTGAAGCTTTCTTT. Encoded protein: CASSLAGQGNTEAFF.

The V gene is TRBV6-5, the J gene TRBJ1-2; possibly TRBD1 for D (6 bases). V was pared by 4 bases and J by 3 bases, with 9 bases between. CDR1 is MNHEY, CDR2 SVGAGI, per germline. The CDR3 loop spans 13 amino acids. The CDR3 DNA sequence: TGTGCCAGCAGTTTACAGGGCTACTATGGCTACACCTTC. This encodes CASSLQGYYGYTF.

This clone was observed a single time. For the CDR3, the DNA is TGTGCCAGCGCCGGGACTAGCGGGGAGACAGATACGCAGTATTTT. Protein: CASAGTSGETDTQYF. This sequence joins TRBV9 and TRBJ2-3, with 13 nucleotides matching TRBD2. CDR1 and CDR2 from the germline V gene are SGDLS and YYNGEE. CDR3 size: 15 residues. V shed 7 bases and J 3 bases; nucleotides not matched to a gene: 5.

This clone appeared many times. The V call is TRBV19, the J call TRBJ1-2; D is perhaps TRBD1 (5 bases). The CDR3 consists of 14 residues. Germline V CDR1 and CDR2: LNHDA, SQIVND (reference sequence). V was cut by 5 bases and J by 2 bases, with 12 bases left in between. This CDR3 is CASSPGTENYGYTF. CDR3 DNA sequence: TGTGCCAGTAGTCCCGGGACTGAGAACTATGGCTACACCTTC.

The chain has TRBV11-1 and TRBJ2-5; TRBD2 matches 11 bases. The CDR3 covers 16 residues. V gave up 4 bases and J gave up 2 bases; unmatched junction bases: 6. From germline, CDR1 is SGHAT and CDR2 FQDESV (reference sequence). The CDR3 is CASSSPASGGQETQYF. CDR3 coding DNA: TGTGCCAGCAGCTCCCCGGCTAGCGGGGGGCAAGAGACCCAGTACTTC.

This sequence joins TRBV3-1 (or the pseudogene TRBV3-2) and TRBJ2-7, with 11 bases that match TRBD2. The CDR3 is 16 residues long. V trimming: 2 bases; J trimming: 2 bases; junction bases outside the gene matches: 5. Germline values: CDR1 LGHDT, CDR2 YNNKEL (reference sequence). CDR3 amino acids: CASSQPIAGGPYEQYF. As DNA, the CDR3 is TGTGCCAGCAGCCAACCTATAGCGGGGGGGCCCTACGAGCAGTACTTC.

The V call is TRBV10-3, the J call TRBJ2-2, with no clear D. V was cut by 0 bases and J by 1 base, with 9 bases left in between. Germline assignment: CDR1 ENHRY and CDR2 SYGVKD. The CDR3 sequence is 16 residues long. The CDR3 sequence is CAISESGSGNTGELFF. As DNA, the CDR3 is TGTGCCATCAGTGAGTCAGGTTCGGGGAACACCGGGGAGCTGTTTTTT.

The chain combines TRBV7-9 with TRBJ2-2; 10 bases are shared with TRBD1. The CDR3 covers 15 residues. CDR1 is SEHNR, CDR2 FQNEAQ, per germline (reference sequence). V lost 6 bases, J lost 4 bases, and 5 bases stayed unmatched. DNA of the CDR3: TGTGCCAGCAGATCGGGACAGGGGTTCACCGGGGAGCTGTTTTTT. Its translation: CASRSGQGFTGELFF.

The chain couples TRBV9 to TRBJ2-7, with D perhaps matching TRBD1 (6 bases). The V gene lost 5 bases and the J gene lost 4 bases, with 19 bases spanning the gap. The germline CDR1 and CDR2 sequences are SGDLS and YYNGEE. This CDR3 is 15 amino acids long. The CDR3 DNA sequence: TGTGCCAGCAGTCCCCGCTCGGGACAAGGATACGAGCAGTACTTC. Translating gives CASSPRSGQGYEQYF.